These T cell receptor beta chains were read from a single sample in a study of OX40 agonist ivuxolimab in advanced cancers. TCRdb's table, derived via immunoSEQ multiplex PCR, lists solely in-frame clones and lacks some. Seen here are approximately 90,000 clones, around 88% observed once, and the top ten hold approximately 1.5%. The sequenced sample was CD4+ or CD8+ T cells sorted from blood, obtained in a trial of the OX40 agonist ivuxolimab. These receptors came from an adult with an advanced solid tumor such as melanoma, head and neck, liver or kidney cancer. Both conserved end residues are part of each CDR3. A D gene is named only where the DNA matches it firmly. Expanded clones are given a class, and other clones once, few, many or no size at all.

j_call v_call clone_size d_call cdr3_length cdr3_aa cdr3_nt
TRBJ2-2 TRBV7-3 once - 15 CASSLGGRGTGELFF TGTGCCAGCAGCTTAGGGGGTCGGGGCACCGGGGAGCTGTTTTTT
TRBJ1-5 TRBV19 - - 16 CASSIVARMSNQPQHF TGTGCCAGTAGTATAGTTGCCAGGATGAGCAATCAGCCCCAGCATTTT
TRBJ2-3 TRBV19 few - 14 CASSIVGRGLSQYF TGTGCCAGTAGTATAGTAGGAAGAGGATTATCGCAGTATTTT
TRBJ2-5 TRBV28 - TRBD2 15 CASSLGLAGQETQYF TGTGCCAGCAGTTTAGGACTAGCGGGTCAAGAGACCCAGTACTTC
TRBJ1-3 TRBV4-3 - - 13 CASSRAGGNTIYF TGCGCCAGCAGCCGGGCAGGGGGAAACACCATATATTTT
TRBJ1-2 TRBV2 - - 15 CASSDKSRDSYGYTF TGTGCCAGCAGTGATAAGTCCAGGGATAGCTATGGCTACACCTTC
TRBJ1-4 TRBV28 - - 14 CASSSRDGNEKLFF TGTGCCAGCAGTTCACGGGATGGTAATGAAAAACTGTTTTTT
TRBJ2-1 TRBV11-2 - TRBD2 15 CASSLSLAGINEQFF TGTGCCAGCAGCTTAAGTCTAGCGGGAATCAATGAGCAGTTCTTC
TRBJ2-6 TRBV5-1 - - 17 CASRSTGTSSGANVLTF TGCGCCAGCAGATCCACAGGGACCAGCTCTGGGGCCAACGTCCTGACTTTC
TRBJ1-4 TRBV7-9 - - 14 CASSQPTLNEKLFF TGTGCCAGCAGCCAGCCCACACTTAATGAAAAACTGTTTTTT
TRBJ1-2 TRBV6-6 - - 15 CASSYNAGEGGGYTF TGTGCCAGCAGTTATAACGCAGGGGAGGGCGGGGGTTACACCTTC
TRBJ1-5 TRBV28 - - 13 CASQAGWAGAQHF TGTGCCAGCCAAGCGGGGTGGGCCGGGGCCCAGCATTTT
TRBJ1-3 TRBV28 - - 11 CASSLWDTIYF TGTGCCAGCAGTTTATGGGACACCATATATTTT
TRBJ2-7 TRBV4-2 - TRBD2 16 CASSQAQRGASYEQYF TGTGCCAGCAGCCAAGCCCAGCGGGGGGCCTCCTACGAGCAGTACTTC
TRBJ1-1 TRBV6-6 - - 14 CASRGTWGDTEAFF TGTGCCAGCAGGGGGACCTGGGGGGACACTGAAGCTTTCTTT
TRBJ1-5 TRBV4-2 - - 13 CASSKSDRGPQHF TGTGCCAGCAGCAAATCTGATAGAGGGCCCCAGCATTTT
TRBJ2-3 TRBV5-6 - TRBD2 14 CASSSLAGTDTQYF TGTGCCAGCAGCTCACTAGCGGGCACAGATACGCAGTATTTT
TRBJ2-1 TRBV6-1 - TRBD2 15 CASVIAGGPYNEQFF TGTGCCAGCGTAATAGCGGGAGGGCCCTACAATGAGCAGTTCTTC
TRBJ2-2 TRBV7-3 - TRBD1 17 CASSPGQGAGITGELFF TGTGCCAGCAGCCCCGGACAGGGGGCAGGGATCACCGGGGAGCTGTTTTTT
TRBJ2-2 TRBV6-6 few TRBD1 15 CASSRTGTNTGELFF TGTGCCAGCAGTAGGACAGGGACGAACACCGGGGAGCTGTTTTTT
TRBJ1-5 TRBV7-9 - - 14 CASSLSAGNQPQHF TGTGCCAGCAGCTTATCGGCTGGGAACCAGCCCCAGCATTTT
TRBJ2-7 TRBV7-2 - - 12 CASRQGPYEQYF TGTGCCAGCAGACAGGGTCCCTACGAGCAGTACTTC
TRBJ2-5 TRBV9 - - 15 CASSVGGTRQETQYF TGTGCCAGCAGCGTAGGAGGGACTCGCCAAGAGACCCAGTACTTC
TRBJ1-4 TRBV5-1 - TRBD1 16 CASSPDRGSTNEKLFF TGCGCCAGCAGCCCCGACAGGGGGTCAACTAATGAAAAACTGTTTTTT
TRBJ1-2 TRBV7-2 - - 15 CASSLAGNSNYGYTF TGTGCCAGCAGCTTAGCGGGCAACTCTAACTATGGCTACACCTTC
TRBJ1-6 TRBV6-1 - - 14 CASIEGVFRSPLHF TGTGCCAGCATAGAGGGGGTTTTTCGTTCACCCCTCCACTTT
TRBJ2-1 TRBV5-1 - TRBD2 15 CASSLGTSGINEQFF TGCGCCAGCAGCTTGGGGACTAGCGGGATCAATGAGCAGTTCTTC
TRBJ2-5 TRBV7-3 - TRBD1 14 CASSFSGGQETQYF TGTGCCAGCAGCTTCTCAGGGGGCCAAGAGACCCAGTACTTC
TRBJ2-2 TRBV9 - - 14 CASSVTGQSGELFF TGTGCCAGCAGCGTAACGGGACAATCCGGGGAGCTGTTTTTT
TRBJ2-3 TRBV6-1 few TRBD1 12 CASRHRGDTQYF TGTGCCAGCAGGCACAGGGGAGATACGCAGTATTTT
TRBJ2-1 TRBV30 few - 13 CAWSPTVNNEQFF TGTGCCTGGAGTCCTACAGTGAACAATGAGCAGTTCTTC
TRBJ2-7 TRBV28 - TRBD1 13 CASISGGSHEQYF TGTGCCAGCATATCAGGGGGTAGTCACGAGCAGTACTTC
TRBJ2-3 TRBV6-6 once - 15 CASSLQLYPTDTQYF TGTGCCAGCAGTCTCCAGCTGTACCCCACAGATACGCAGTATTTT
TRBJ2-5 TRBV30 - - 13 CAWSVSGSKTQYF TGTGCCTGGAGTGTATCGGGGTCGAAGACCCAGTACTTC
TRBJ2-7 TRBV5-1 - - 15 CASSLVGQGNDEQYF TGCGCCAGCAGCTTGGTGGGCCAGGGGAACGACGAGCAGTACTTC
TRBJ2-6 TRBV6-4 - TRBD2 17 CASSRLAVASGANVLTF TGTGCCAGCAGCCGACTAGCGGTTGCCTCTGGGGCCAACGTCCTGACTTTC
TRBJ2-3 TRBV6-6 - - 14 CASSMEGKGDTQYF TGTGCCAGCAGTATGGAGGGCAAGGGGGATACGCAGTATTTT
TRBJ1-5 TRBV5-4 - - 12 CASSLNGETQHF TGTGCCAGCAGCTTGAATGGGGAAACCCAGCATTTT
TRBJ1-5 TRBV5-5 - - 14 CASSLGRGDQPQHF TGTGCCAGCAGCTTGGGACGGGGGGATCAGCCCCAGCATTTT
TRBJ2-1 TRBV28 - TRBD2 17 CASTSPLGTSGNNEQFF TGTGCCAGCACCTCCCCCCTCGGGACTAGCGGGAACAATGAGCAGTTCTTC
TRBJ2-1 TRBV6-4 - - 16 CASSDSGRGGYNEQFF TGTGCCAGCAGTGACTCAGGCAGGGGAGGCTACAATGAGCAGTTCTTC
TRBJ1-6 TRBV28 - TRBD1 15 CASRLPTGLNSPLHF TGTGCCAGCAGGTTGCCGACAGGGCTTAATTCACCCCTCCACTTT
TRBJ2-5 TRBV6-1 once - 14 CASSVGSGRETQYF TGTGCCAGCAGTGTCGGGAGTGGGCGAGAGACCCAGTACTTC
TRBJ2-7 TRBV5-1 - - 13 CASSLDREDEQYF TGCGCCAGCAGCTTGGACAGGGAGGACGAGCAGTACTTC
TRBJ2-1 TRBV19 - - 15 CASKTQGGSYNEQFF TGTGCCAGTAAGACGCAGGGCGGTAGTTACAATGAGCAGTTCTTC
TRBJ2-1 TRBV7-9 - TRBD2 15 CASSLRSGGYNEQFF TGTGCCAGCAGCTTGAGATCGGGAGGGTACAATGAGCAGTTCTTC
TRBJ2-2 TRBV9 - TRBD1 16 CASSVAGTGLTGELFF TGTGCCAGCAGCGTAGCGGGGACAGGACTCACCGGGGAGCTGTTTTTT
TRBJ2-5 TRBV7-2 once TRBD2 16 CASSLVRLAGSETQYF TGTGCCAGCAGCTTAGTACGACTAGCGGGGTCAGAGACCCAGTACTTC
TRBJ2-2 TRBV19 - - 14 CASSPRVRTGELFF TGTGCCAGTAGCCCCCGGGTCCGCACCGGGGAGCTGTTTTTT